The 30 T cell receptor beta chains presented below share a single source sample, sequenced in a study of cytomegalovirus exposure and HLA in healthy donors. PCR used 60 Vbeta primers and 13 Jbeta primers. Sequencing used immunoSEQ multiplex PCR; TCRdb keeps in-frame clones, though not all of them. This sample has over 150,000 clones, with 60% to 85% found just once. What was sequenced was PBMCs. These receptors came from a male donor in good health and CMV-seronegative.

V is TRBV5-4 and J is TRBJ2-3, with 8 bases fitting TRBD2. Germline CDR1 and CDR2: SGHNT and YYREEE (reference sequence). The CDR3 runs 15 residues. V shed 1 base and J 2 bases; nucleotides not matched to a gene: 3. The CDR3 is CASSLKLAATDTQYF. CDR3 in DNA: TGTGCCAGCAGCTTGAAACTAGCGGCCACAGATACGCAGTATTTT.

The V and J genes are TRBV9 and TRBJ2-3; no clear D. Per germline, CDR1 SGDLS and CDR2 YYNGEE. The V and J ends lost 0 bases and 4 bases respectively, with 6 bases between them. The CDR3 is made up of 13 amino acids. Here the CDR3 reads CASSVATPDTQYF. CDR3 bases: TGTGCCAGCAGCGTAGCTACCCCAGATACGCAGTATTTT.

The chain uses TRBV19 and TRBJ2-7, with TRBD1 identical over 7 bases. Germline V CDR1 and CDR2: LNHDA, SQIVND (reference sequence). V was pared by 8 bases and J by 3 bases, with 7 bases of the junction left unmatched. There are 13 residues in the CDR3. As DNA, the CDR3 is TGTGCCAGTGGGAGACAGGGCGGCTACGAGCAGTACTTC. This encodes CASGRQGGYEQYF. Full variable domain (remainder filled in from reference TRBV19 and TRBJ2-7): DGGITQSPKYLFRKEGQNVTLSCEQNLNHDAMYWYRQDPGQGLRLIYYSQIVNDFQKGDIAEGYSVSREKKESFPLTVTSAQKNPTAFYLCASGRQGGYEQYFGPGTRLTVT.

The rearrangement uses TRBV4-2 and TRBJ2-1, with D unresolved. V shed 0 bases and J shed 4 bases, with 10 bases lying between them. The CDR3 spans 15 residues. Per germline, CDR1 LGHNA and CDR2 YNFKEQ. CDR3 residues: CASSQEHLRYNEQFF. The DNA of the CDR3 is TGTGCCAGCAGCCAAGAGCACCTTCGGTACAATGAGCAGTTCTTC.

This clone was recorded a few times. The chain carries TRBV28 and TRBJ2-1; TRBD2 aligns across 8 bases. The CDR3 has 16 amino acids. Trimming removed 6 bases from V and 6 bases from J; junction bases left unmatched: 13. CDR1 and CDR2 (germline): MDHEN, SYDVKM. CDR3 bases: TGTGCCAGCAGCCCCCCAGGCGGGAGGAGCTCCAATGAGCAGTTCTTC. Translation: CASSPPGGRSSNEQFF.

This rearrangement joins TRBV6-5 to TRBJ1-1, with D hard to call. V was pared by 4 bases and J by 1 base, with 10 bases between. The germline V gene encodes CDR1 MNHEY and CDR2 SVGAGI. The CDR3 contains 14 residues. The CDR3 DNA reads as TGTGCCAGCAGTTTCCAGGAGGCGAACACTGAAGCTTTCTTT. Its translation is CASSFQEANTEAFF.

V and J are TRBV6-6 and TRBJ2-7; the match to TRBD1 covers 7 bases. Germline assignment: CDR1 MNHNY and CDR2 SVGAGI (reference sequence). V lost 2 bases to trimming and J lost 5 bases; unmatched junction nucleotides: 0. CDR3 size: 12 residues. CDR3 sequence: CASSYRGHEQYF. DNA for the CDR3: TGTGCCAGCAGTTACAGGGGGCACGAGCAGTACTTC.

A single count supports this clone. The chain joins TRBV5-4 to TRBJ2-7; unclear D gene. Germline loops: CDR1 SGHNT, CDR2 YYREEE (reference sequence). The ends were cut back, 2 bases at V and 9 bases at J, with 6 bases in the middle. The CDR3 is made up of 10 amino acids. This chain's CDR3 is CASSFYLQYF. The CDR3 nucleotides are TGTGCCAGCAGCTTTTATCTGCAGTACTTC.

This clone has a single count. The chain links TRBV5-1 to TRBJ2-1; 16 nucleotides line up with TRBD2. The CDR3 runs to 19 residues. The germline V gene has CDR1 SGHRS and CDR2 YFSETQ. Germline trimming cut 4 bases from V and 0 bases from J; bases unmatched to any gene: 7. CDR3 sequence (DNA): TGCGCCAGCAGCGCCCCGGGACTAGCGGGAGGGAGCTCCTACAATGAGCAGTTCTTC. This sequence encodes CASSAPGLAGGSSYNEQFF.

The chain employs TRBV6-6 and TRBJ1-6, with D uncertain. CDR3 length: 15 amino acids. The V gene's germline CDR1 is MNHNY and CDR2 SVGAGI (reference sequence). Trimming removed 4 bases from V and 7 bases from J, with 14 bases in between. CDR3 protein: CASSSEVVFNSPLHF. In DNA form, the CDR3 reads TGTGCCAGCAGTTCGGAGGTAGTTTTCAATTCACCCCTCCACTTT.

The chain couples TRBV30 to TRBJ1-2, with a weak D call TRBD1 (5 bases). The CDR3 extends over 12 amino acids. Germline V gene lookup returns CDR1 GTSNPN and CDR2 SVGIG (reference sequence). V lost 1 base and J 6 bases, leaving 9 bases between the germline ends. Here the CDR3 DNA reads TGTGCCTGGAGTGCCAGGGTACATGGCTACACCTTC. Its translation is CAWSARVHGYTF.

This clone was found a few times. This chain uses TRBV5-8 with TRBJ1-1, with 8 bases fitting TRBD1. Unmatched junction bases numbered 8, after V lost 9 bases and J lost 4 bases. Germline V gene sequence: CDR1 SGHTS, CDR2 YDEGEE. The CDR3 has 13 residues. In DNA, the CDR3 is TGTGCCACCACAGGGGGTTCCTTCACTGAAGCTTTCTTT. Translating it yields CATTGGSFTEAFF.

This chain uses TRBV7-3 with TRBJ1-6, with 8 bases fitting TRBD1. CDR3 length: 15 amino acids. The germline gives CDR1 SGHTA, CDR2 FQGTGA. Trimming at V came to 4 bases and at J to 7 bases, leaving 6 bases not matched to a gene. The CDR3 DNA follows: TGTGCCAGCAGCTCTCAGGGGGCAAGGAATTCACCCCTCCACTTT. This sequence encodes CASSSQGARNSPLHF. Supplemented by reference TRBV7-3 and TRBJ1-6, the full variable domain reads GAGVSQTPSNKVTEKGKYVELRCDPISGHTALYWYRQSLGQGPEFLIYFQGTGAADDSGLPNDRFFAVRPEGSVSTLKIQRTERGDSAVYLCASSSQGARNSPLHFGNGTRLTVT.

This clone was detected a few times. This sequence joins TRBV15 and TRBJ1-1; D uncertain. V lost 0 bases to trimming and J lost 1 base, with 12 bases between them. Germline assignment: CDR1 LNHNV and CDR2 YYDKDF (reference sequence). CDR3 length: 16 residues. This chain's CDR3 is CATSRDGMRANTEAFF. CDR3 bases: TGTGCCACCAGCAGAGATGGGATGAGGGCGAACACTGAAGCTTTCTTT.

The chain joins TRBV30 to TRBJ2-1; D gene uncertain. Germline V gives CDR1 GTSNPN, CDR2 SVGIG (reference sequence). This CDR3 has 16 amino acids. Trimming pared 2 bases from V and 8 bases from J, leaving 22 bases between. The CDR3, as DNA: TGTGCCTGGAGTCCCCCGCAGAGAACGGCGGTGGATGAGCAGTTCTTC. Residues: CAWSPPQRTAVDEQFF.

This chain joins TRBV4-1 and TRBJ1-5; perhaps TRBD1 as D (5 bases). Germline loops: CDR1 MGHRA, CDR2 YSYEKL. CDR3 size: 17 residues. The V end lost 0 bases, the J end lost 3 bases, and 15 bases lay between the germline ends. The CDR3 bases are TGCGCCAGCAGCCAAGATGGGGGAGGGTGGTACAATCAGCCCCAGCATTTT. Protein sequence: CASSQDGGGWYNQPQHF.

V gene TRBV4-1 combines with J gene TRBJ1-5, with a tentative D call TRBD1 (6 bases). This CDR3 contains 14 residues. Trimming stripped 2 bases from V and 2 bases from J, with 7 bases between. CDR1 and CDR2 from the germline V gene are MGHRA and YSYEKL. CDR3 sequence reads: CASSQNRGNQPQHF. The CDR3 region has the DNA TGCGCCAGCAGCCAAAACAGGGGCAATCAGCCCCAGCATTTT.

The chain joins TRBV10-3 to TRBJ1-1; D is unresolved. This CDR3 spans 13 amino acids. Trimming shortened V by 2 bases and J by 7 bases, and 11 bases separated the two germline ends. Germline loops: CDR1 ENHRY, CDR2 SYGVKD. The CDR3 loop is CAISEVGSREAFF. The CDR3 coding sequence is TGTGCCATCAGTGAGGTGGGGAGCCGTGAAGCTTTCTTT.

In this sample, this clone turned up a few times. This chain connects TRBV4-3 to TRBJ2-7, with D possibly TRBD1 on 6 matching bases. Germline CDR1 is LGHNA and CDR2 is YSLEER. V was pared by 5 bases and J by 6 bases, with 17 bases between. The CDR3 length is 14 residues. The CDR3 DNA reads TGCGCCAGCAGCTCTACGAGGACAGAGGGCGAGCAGTACTTC. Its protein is CASSSTRTEGEQYF.

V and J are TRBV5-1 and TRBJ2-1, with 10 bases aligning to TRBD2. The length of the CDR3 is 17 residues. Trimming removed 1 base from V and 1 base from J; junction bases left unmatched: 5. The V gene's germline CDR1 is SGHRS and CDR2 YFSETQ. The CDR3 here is CASSLWTSGRSYNEQFF. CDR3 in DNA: TGCGCCAGCAGCTTGTGGACTAGCGGAAGGTCCTACAATGAGCAGTTCTTC.

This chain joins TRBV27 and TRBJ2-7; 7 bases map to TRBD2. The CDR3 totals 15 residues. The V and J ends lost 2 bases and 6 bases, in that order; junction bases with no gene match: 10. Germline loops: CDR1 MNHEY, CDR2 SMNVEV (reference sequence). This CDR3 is CASSLGLVGPFEQYF. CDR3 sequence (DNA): TGTGCCAGCAGTTTAGGACTAGTCGGACCCTTCGAGCAGTACTTC.

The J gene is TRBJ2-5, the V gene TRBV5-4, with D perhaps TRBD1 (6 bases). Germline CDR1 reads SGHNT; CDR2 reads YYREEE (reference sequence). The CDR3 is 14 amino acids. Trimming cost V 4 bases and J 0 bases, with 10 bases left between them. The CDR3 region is CASSGQTYQETQYF. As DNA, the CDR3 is TGTGCCAGCAGCGGACAGACGTACCAAGAGACCCAGTACTTC.

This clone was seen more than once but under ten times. The CDR3, as DNA: TGTGCCAGCAGCACCCAGGGGTACGAGCAGTACTTC. This encodes CASSTQGYEQYF. V is TRBV21-1 and J is TRBJ2-5; the table gives TRBD1 as D, unverified against the DNA. TRBJ2-7 matches the DNA end more closely, so the J call is doubtful. TRBV21-1 is annotated as a pseudogene. This CDR3 region has 12 residues.

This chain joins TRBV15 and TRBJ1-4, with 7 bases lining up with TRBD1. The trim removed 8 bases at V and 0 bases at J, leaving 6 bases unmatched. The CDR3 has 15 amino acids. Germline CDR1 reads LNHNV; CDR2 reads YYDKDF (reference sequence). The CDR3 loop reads CATWRGQSTNEKLFF. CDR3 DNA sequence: TGTGCCACCTGGAGGGGGCAGTCAACTAATGAAAAACTGTTTTTT.

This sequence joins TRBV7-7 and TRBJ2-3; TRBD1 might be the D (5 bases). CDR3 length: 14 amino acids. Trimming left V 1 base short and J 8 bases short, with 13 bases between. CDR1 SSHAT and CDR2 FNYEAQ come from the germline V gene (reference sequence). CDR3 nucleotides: TGTGCCAGCAGCTTAGAAGGGGCCTCAGGTACGCAGTATTTT. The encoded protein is CASSLEGASGTQYF.

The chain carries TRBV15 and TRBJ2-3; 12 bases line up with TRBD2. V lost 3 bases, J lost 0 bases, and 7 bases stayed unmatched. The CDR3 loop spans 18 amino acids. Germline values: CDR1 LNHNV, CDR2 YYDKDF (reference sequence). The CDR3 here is CATSRTSGGSSSTDTQYF. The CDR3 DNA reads TGTGCCACCAGCAGGACTAGCGGGGGTTCGTCTAGCACAGATACGCAGTATTTT. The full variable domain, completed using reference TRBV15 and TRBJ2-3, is DAMVIQNPRYQVTQFGKPVTLSCSQTLNHNVMYWYQQKSSQAPKLLFHYYDKDFNNEADTPDNFQSRRPNTSFCFLDIRSPGLGDTAMYLCATSRTSGGSSSTDTQYFGPGTRLTVL.

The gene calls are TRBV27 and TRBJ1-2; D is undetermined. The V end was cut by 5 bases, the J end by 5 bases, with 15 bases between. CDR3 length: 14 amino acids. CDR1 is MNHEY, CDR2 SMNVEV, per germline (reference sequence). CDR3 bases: TGTGCCAGCAGTCCGAGTGACATCACTTATGGCTACACCTTC. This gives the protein CASSPSDITYGYTF.

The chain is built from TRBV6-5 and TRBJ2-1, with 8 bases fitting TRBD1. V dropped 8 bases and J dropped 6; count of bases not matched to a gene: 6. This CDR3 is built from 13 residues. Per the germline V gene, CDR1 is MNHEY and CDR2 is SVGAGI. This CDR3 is CASGIQGGNEQFF. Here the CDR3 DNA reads TGTGCCAGCGGAATACAGGGGGGCAATGAGCAGTTCTTC.

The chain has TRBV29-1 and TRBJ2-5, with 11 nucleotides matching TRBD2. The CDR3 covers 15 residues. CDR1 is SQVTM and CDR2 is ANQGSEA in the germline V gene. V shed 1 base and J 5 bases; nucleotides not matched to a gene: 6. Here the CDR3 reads CSVEVLAGGWETQYF. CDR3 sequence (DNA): TGCAGCGTTGAAGTCCTAGCGGGAGGCTGGGAGACCCAGTACTTC.

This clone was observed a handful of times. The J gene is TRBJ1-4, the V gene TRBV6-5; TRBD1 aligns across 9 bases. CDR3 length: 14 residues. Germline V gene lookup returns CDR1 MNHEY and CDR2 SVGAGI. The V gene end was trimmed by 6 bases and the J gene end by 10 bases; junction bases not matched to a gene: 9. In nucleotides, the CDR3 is TGTGCCAGCAGGGAAGGGACAGGGAGGAGAAAACTGTTTTTT. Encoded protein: CASREGTGRRKLFF.